Given below is one TCR beta chain in context. This clonotype showed up many times. No cognate antigen has been identified for it. There are no base qualities to consult, and no much larger clone falls within one base. The meaning of the sample's treatment or condition label: in vitro stimulation with specific CMV peptide epitopes to enrich CMV-specific T cells. The listed sequencing device is Illumina HiSeq 1500. The public reads were quality trimmed at Q25 with fastp and then assembled into clones with MiXCR by TCRdb, keeping productive beta chains. Here each entry gathers all rows of one CDR3 protein and keeps the most common genes and DNA. The sample table lists around 140,000 distinct CDR3 sequences, over 30% of them with a count of one. Around half of the sample goes to the ten largest clones. These data come from a study of T cell repertoires in cytomegalovirus infection (dated by TCRdb to about 2019). At the level of the whole study: Alongside well-studied HLA-B-restricted epitopes, the peptide stimulations were aimed at recently identified HLA-C-restricted CMV epitopes, whose presentation resists viral immunomodulation. Donor HLA type was relevant to the analysis, because carriage of CMV infection together with the matching HLA type was indicated by public TCR beta signatures.

Overall results and qualifications from the work: The ex vivo response was dominated by HLA-C-restricted CMV-specific TCR beta clonotypes, which also provided the single most frequent clonotype in two of eight donors. In both this cohort and an independent cohort of approximately 350 donors, the cumulative frequency of public TCR beta family members distinguished carriers of CMV infection plus the relevant HLA type.

V is clipped by 10 bases and J by 5 bases, and the sequence between their germline boundaries is 21 bases long. Based on the germline V gene, the CDR1 and CDR2 sequences are SGHVS and FQNEAQ. There are 14 amino acids in the CDR3, from cysteine to phenylalanine inclusive. This entry keeps only the CDR3 DNA: 42 bases, framed from base 1. The sequencing used CD8+ T cells from cultured PBMCs, collected from culture after CMV antigen stimulation. The chain is encoded by TRBV7-8 joined to TRBJ2-7, and TRBD1 may be the D gene, going by 6 matching bases. The origin of this receptor is a human donor in good health (CMV status not recorded). Some clones in this sample may be carry-over from other donors' samples. The DNA is TGTGCCATCGAGGGGCAGGGGCCGATGGACGAGCAGTACTTC. It encodes CAIEGQGPMDEQYF.